Below are 27 T cell receptor beta chains sequenced from a single sample in a study of blood T cell repertoires in COVID-19. Some clones are missing from TCRdb's copy, which holds only in-frame ones; the method was immunoSEQ multiplex PCR. The repertoire holds 120,000 or so clones, with over 75% as singletons. What was sequenced was peripheral blood. These receptors were collected from a middle-aged man with acute or convalescent COVID-19.

The V and J genes are TRBV5-4 and TRBJ2-1, with TRBD2 matching 14 bases. Per germline, CDR1 SGHNT and CDR2 YYREEE (reference sequence). J lost 8 bases, V lost 0 bases, and 7 bases had no gene match. The CDR3 sequence is 17 residues long. CDR3 residues: CASSLAFGLAGGDEQFF. Here the CDR3 DNA reads TGTGCCAGCAGCTTGGCCTTCGGACTAGCGGGAGGAGATGAGCAGTTCTTC.

A single count supports this clone. J is TRBJ2-1 and V is TRBV27, with TRBD2 identical over 10 bases. Germline assignment: CDR1 MNHEY and CDR2 SMNVEV (reference sequence). This CDR3 has 14 residues. J lost 4 bases, V lost 6 bases, and 3 bases had no gene match. Written as DNA, the CDR3 is TGTGCCAGCAGCAGGACTAGCGGTTACAATGAGCAGTTCTTC. Translated: CASSRTSGYNEQFF.

The rearrangement links TRBV15 to TRBJ1-2; no clear D gene. CDR3 size: 15 residues. The germline CDR1 and CDR2 sequences are LNHNV and YYDKDF (reference sequence). The V gene lost 0 bases and the J gene lost 2 bases, with 10 bases spanning the gap. This CDR3 is CATSREFGRNYGYTF. The CDR3 DNA reads as TGTGCCACCAGCAGAGAGTTCGGCAGGAACTATGGCTACACCTTC.

The chain links TRBV6-5 to TRBJ2-7; 9 bases are a match to TRBD2. The CDR3 spans 13 residues. Germline CDR1 reads MNHEY; CDR2 reads SVGAGI. The junction had 2 bases not matched to a gene; V was cut back by 4 bases and J by 4 bases. CDR3 sequence (DNA): TGTGCCAGCAGTTTAGCGGGAGAATACGAGCAGTACTTC. Amino acids: CASSLAGEYEQYF.

The chain combines TRBV19 with TRBJ1-1, with D maybe TRBD1 (5 bases). V gave up 4 bases and J gave up 0 bases, with 9 bases separating them. Germline assignment: CDR1 LNHDA and CDR2 SQIVND (reference sequence). This CDR3 has 14 residues. The CDR3 DNA is TGTGCCAGTAGTACTCAGGGAATGAACACTGAAGCTTTCTTT. Translating it yields CASSTQGMNTEAFF. Full variable domain (remainder filled in from reference TRBV19 and TRBJ1-1): DGGITQSPKYLFRKEGQNVTLSCEQNLNHDAMYWYRQDPGQGLRLIYYSQIVNDFQKGDIAEGYSVSREKKESFPLTVTSAQKNPTAFYLCASSTQGMNTEAFFGQGTRLTVV.

This sequence joins TRBV5-1 and TRBJ2-5, with 8 bases identical to TRBD2. The CDR3 is 15 residues long. Germline values: CDR1 SGHRS, CDR2 YFSETQ. V lost 1 base, J lost 5 bases, and 7 bases stayed unmatched. Here the CDR3 DNA reads TGCGCCAGCAGCTTGCGAACAGCGGGGGAGGAGACCCAGTACTTC. Amino acids: CASSLRTAGEETQYF. The full variable domain, completed using reference TRBV5-1 and TRBJ2-5, is KAGVTQTPRYLIKTRGQQVTLSCSPISGHRSVSWYQQTPGQGLQFLFEYFSETQRNKGNFPGRFSGRQFSNSRSEMNVSTLELGDSALYLCASSLRTAGEETQYFGPGTRLLVL.

This chain connects TRBV3-1 (or the pseudogene TRBV3-2) to TRBJ2-7; perhaps TRBD2 as D (6 bases). Germline V gene data show CDR1 as LGHDT and CDR2 as YNNKEL (reference sequence). Trimming took 2 bases from V and 2 from J, leaving 13 bases between them. This CDR3 contains 15 residues. This CDR3 is CASSQPGDETYEQYF. The CDR3 bases are TGTGCCAGCAGCCAACCGGGGGACGAGACCTACGAGCAGTACTTC.

This chain links TRBV6-6 with TRBJ2-6; D uncertain. V lost 5 bases, J lost 0 bases, and 14 bases lay in between. The CDR3 length is 17 residues. The germline gives CDR1 MNHNY, CDR2 SVGAGI (reference sequence). The CDR3 loop reads CASSPRLSPSGANVLTF. CDR3 sequence (DNA): TGTGCCAGCAGTCCGCGGCTCAGCCCCTCTGGGGCCAACGTCCTGACTTTC.

V and J are TRBV7-9 and TRBJ2-1; TRBD2 matches at 7 bases. This CDR3 is 16 amino acids long. After removal of 0 bases from V and 5 bases from J, the junction contained 7 bases not matched to a gene. Germline CDR1 SEHNR, CDR2 FQNEAQ (reference sequence). The CDR3 protein is CASSLALASGHNEQFF. The CDR3 DNA follows: TGTGCCAGCAGCTTAGCTCTGGCTAGCGGACACAATGAGCAGTTCTTC.

This clone was recorded once. The chain links TRBV7-9 to TRBJ2-3; possibly TRBD2 for D (5 bases). V lost 0 bases and J 6 bases, leaving 10 bases between the germline ends. Germline V lookup: CDR1 SEHNR, CDR2 FQNEAQ (reference sequence). The CDR3 is 14 amino acids. The CDR3 DNA follows: TGTGCCAGCAGCTTAGCCCTCGAGCGGGATACGCAGTATTTT. As protein: CASSLALERDTQYF. Complete variable domain (other parts from reference TRBV7-9 and TRBJ2-3): DTGVSQNPRHKITKRGQNVTFRCDPISEHNRLYWYRQTLGQGPEFLTYFQNEAQLEKSRLLSDRFSAERPKGSFSTLEIQRTEQGDSAMYLCASSLALERDTQYFGPGTRLTVL.

The V gene is TRBV7-9, the J gene TRBJ2-7; no firm D call. The CDR3 is 13 residues long. Germline-derived CDR1 and CDR2 are SEHNR and FQNEAQ (reference sequence). Trimming left V 1 base short and J 0 bases short, with 4 bases between. CDR3 sequence: CASSLESSYEQYF. CDR3 coding DNA: TGTGCCAGCAGCTTAGAGAGCTCCTACGAGCAGTACTTC.

The chain uses TRBV14 and TRBJ1-3; possible D gene TRBD1, 5 bases. Germline V lookup: CDR1 SGHDN, CDR2 FVKESK. Trimming pared 2 bases from V and 16 bases from J, leaving 24 bases between. CDR3 size: 15 residues. CDR3 amino acids: CASSQRGGIGSSPYF. In DNA, the CDR3 is TGTGCCAGCAGCCAAAGGGGAGGAATTGGCAGCTCGCCTTATTTT. Based on the CDR3 plus reference TRBV14 and TRBJ1-3, the full variable domain is EAGVTQFPSHSVIEKGQTVTLRCDPISGHDNLYWYRRVMGKEIKFLLHFVKESKQDESGMPNNRFLAERTGGTYSTLKVQPAELEDSGVYFCASSQRGGIGSSPYFGEGSWLTVV.

J is TRBJ2-7 and V is TRBV11-3; weak D call: TRBD1 (6 bases). From germline, CDR1 is SGHNT and CDR2 YENEEA. V lost 1 base and J lost 6, with 22 bases in between. CDR3 length: 17 amino acids. The CDR3 sequence: CASSLARQAAGVSEQYF. The CDR3 bases are TGTGCCAGCAGCTTAGCCCGGCAGGCGGCAGGGGTGTCCGAGCAGTACTTC.

The chain links TRBV27 to TRBJ2-5, with TRBD2 as a possible D gene (6 bases). CDR1 is MNHEY and CDR2 is SMNVEV in the germline V gene (reference sequence). The V end was cut by 4 bases, the J end by 4 bases, with 19 bases between. The CDR3 has 16 amino acids. CDR3 DNA sequence: TGTGCCAGCAGTTCCCCGGGAGTCTCGGCATTAGAGACCCAGTACTTC. Protein sequence: CASSSPGVSALETQYF.

V and J are TRBV7-9 and TRBJ2-5; 7 bases fit TRBD2. The CDR3 is made up of 15 amino acids. V shed 6 bases, J shed 5 bases, and the junction held 12 bases outside the gene matches. From germline, CDR1 is SEHNR and CDR2 FQNEAQ (reference sequence). This CDR3 is CASSPGRRERETQYF. DNA for the CDR3: TGTGCCAGCAGTCCAGGGAGGCGGGAGCGGGAGACCCAGTACTTC. Using reference TRBV7-9 and TRBJ2-5 for the parts outside the CDR3, the full variable domain is DTGVSQNPRHKITKRGQNVTFRCDPISEHNRLYWYRQTLGQGPEFLTYFQNEAQLEKSRLLSDRFSAERPKGSFSTLEIQRTEQGDSAMYLCASSPGRRERETQYFGPGTRLLVL.

In this sample, this clone turned up a few times. The chain couples TRBV29-1 to TRBJ2-1; TRBD1 matches at 9 bases. CDR3 length equals 12 residues. The trim removed 7 bases at V and 14 bases at J, leaving 12 bases unmatched. The germline V gene has CDR1 SQVTM and CDR2 ANQGSEA. For the CDR3, the DNA is TGCAGCGGCGGAAACACAGGGGGCGCGGAGTTCTTC. Encoded protein: CSGGNTGGAEFF.

The V gene is TRBV6-5, the J gene TRBJ2-7; 8 nucleotides agree with TRBD1. The CDR3 spans 13 residues. Germline V gene sequence: CDR1 MNHEY, CDR2 SVGAGI. The junction had 4 bases not matched to a gene; V was cut back by 2 bases and J by 7 bases. CDR3 residues: CASSYGQGAEQYF. DNA of the CDR3: TGTGCCAGCAGTTACGGTCAGGGGGCTGAGCAGTACTTC.

The rearrangement links TRBV6-2 or TRBV6-3 to TRBJ1-1, with 9 nucleotides matching TRBD1. Per germline, CDR1 MNHEY and CDR2 SVGEGT. The CDR3 is 16 amino acids. J gave up 12 bases and V 6 bases, and 20 bases lay outside the gene matches. Written as DNA, the CDR3 is TGTGCCAGCAGCCGCGTAACCTGGACAGGGGCCTCCTCCCCTTTCTTT. Translating gives CASSRVTWTGASSPFF.

V is TRBV5-1 and J is TRBJ1-1; D unclear. Germline assignment: CDR1 SGHRS and CDR2 YFSETQ. The CDR3 contains 15 residues. Trimming took off 0 bases at V and 1 base at J, with 10 bases between the two ends. CDR3 coding DNA: TGCGCCAGCAGCTTGGTTGTGGGCCCGAACACTGAAGCTTTCTTT. It encodes CASSLVVGPNTEAFF.

The rearrangement uses TRBV21-1 and TRBJ2-7; the table's TRBD1 call for D was not verified on the DNA. TRBV21-1 is a known pseudogene. The CDR3 is 14 residues long. The CDR3 DNA is TGTGCCAGCAGCAAAGTGGGACACCCCTACGAGCAGTACTTC. It codes for CASSKVGHPYEQYF.

This clone has just one count. This chain uses TRBV5-1 with TRBJ1-2, with unresolved D. In germline, CDR1 is SGHRS, CDR2 YFSETQ. Trimming left V 0 bases short and J 9 bases short, with 6 bases between. The CDR3 is made up of 11 amino acids. CDR3 bases: TGCGCCAGCAGCTTGGACGGTAGCTACACCTTC. As protein: CASSLDGSYTF. The variable domain in full, with the rest retrieved from reference TRBV5-1 and TRBJ1-2, is KAGVTQTPRYLIKTRGQQVTLSCSPISGHRSVSWYQQTPGQGLQFLFEYFSETQRNKGNFPGRFSGRQFSNSRSEMNVSTLELGDSALYLCASSLDGSYTFGSGTRLTVV.

This rearrangement joins TRBV19 to TRBJ2-1; 10 bases match TRBD2. Losses at the gene ends were 6 bases for V and 4 bases for J; bases not matched to a gene: 6. The CDR3 has 15 amino acids. The germline V gene has CDR1 LNHDA and CDR2 SQIVND (reference sequence). Here the CDR3 reads CASSYRLAGYNEQFF. The CDR3 nucleotides are TGTGCCAGTAGCTATAGACTAGCGGGTTACAATGAGCAGTTCTTC.

The V gene is TRBV27, the J gene TRBJ1-5, with 9 bases aligning to TRBD1. With 5 bases clipped from V and 0 bases from J, the junction kept 14 bases outside the gene matches. Germline assignment: CDR1 MNHEY and CDR2 SMNVEV (reference sequence). The CDR3 loop spans 19 amino acids. The CDR3 DNA reads as TGTGCCAGCAGTGGCAAGGACAGGGGATCACACGGTAGCAATCAGCCCCAGCATTTT. Residues: CASSGKDRGSHGSNQPQHF.

The chain links TRBV7-9 to TRBJ2-4, with 9 bases lining up with TRBD1. CDR1 and CDR2 from the germline V gene are SEHNR and FQNEAQ (reference sequence). The junction had 6 bases not matched to a gene; V was cut back by 1 base and J by 8 bases. This CDR3 region has 15 residues. DNA for the CDR3: TGTGCCAGCAGCTTAGTACAGGGGGCCAGTTACATTCAGTACTTC. Translated: CASSLVQGASYIQYF.

This sequence joins TRBV24-1 and TRBJ1-1, with D possibly TRBD1 on 6 matching bases. Deletions cut 9 bases from V and 1 base from J, with 11 bases between. Germline V gene lookup returns CDR1 KGHDR and CDR2 SFDVKD. This CDR3 is 13 amino acids long. The CDR3 DNA reads as TGTGCCACCCGAGGGGGGGGGAACACTGAAGCTTTCTTT. This gives the protein CATRGGGNTEAFF.

The rearrangement uses TRBV25-1 and TRBJ2-1; weak D call: TRBD1 (6 bases). The V gene lost 6 bases and the J gene lost 2 bases, with 14 bases spanning the gap. CDR3 length: 15 amino acids. CDR1 and CDR2 from the germline V gene are MGHDK and SYGVNS. The CDR3 reads CASRMTGNPYNEQFF. CDR3 nucleotides: TGTGCCAGCAGGATGACAGGTAACCCCTACAATGAGCAGTTCTTC.

The V call is TRBV6-5, the J call TRBJ1-2, with D perhaps matching TRBD1 (5 bases). V lost 4 bases and J lost 5, with 14 bases in between. The CDR3 is 14 residues long. Germline loops: CDR1 MNHEY, CDR2 SVGAGI. The CDR3 coding sequence is TGTGCCAGCAGTTCTGCAGGGAGGCCTTATGGCTACACCTTC. This codes for CASSSAGRPYGYTF.